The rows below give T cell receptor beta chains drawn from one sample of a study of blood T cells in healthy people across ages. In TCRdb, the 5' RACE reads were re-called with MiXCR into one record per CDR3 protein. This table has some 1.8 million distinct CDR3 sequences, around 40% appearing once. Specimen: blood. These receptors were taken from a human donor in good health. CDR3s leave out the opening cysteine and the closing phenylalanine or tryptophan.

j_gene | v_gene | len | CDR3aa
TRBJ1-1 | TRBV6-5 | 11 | ASFGNVYTEAF
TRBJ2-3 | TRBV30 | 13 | AWSALSGNTDTQY
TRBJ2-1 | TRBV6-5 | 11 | ASSVVLGNEQF
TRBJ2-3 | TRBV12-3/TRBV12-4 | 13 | ASSFEDRGADTQY
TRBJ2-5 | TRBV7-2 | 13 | ASSLRRGLQETQY
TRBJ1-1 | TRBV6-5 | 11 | ASSGRSGTEAF
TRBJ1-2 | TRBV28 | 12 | ASSLVDLNYGYT
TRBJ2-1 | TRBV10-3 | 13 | AISGWDRGLNEQF
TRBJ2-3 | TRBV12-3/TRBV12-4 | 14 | ASSLAGINYADTQY
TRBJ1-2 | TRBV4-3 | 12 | ASSQDAGIYGYT
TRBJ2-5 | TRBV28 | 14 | ASSLGARTGSETQY
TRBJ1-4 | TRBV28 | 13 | ASSSTRDVGEKLF
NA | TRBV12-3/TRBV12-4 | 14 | ASKNVPTSCQETQY
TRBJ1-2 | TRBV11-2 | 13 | ASSSRGTLIKGYT
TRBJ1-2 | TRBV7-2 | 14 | ASSFYTGRVLSGYT
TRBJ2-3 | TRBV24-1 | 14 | ATSDTRGQGSRTQY
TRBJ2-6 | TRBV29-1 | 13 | SVVIESSGANVLT
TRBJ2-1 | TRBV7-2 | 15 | AGSLARLAGAMDEQF
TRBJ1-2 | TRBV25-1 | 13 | ASSESGLFKHGYT
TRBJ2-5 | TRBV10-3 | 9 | AISGSREQY
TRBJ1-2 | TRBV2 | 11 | ASRVTENYGYT
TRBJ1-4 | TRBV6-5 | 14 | ASSQLSGQAGGKLF
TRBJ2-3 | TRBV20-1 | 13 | SARPRDRGWDTQY
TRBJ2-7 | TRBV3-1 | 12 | ASSRPGASYEQY
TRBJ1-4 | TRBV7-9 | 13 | ASSDKRGFDEKLF
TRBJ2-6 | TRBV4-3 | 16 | ASSQVSDSYPGANVLT
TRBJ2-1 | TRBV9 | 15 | ASSVRASGESGNGQF
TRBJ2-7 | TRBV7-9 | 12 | ASSLVAGRGEQY
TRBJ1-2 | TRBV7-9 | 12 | ASSLDVVNYGYT
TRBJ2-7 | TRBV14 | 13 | ASSQQTGGYVEQY
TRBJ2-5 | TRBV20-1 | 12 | SARARGGGETQY
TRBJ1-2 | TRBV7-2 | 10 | ASTPVGNGYT
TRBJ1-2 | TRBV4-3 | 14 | ASSRSLTQGHYGYT
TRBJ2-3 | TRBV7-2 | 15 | ASSLYFPGPNEDTQY
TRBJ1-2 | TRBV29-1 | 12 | STVEGAMSGGYT
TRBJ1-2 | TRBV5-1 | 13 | ASSLDGQANYGYT
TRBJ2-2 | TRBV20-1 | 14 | SAKTGTGGSTGELF
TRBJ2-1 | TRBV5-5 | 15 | ASSQLTPGPGIGEQF
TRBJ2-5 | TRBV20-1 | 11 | SARDASQETQY
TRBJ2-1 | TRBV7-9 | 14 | ASSLSTGIPIYEQF
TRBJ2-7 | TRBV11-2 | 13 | ASRRLAGGKYEQY
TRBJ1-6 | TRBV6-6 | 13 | ASSYSSSYNSPLH
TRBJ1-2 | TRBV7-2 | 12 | ASSWTQTNYGYT
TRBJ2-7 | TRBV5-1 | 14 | ASSAGDRALSYEQY
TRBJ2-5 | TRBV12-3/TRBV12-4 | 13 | ASSASGTGAETQY
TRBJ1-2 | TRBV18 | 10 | ASSPPDHGYT
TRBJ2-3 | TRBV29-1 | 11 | SVRTSGGDTQY
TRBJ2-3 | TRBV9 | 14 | ASSSDGLPSTDTQY